What follows are 2 T cell receptor beta chains derived from one specimen sequenced in a study of Ad26.COV2.S vaccination and SARS-CoV-2 variants. Profiled with immunoSEQ multiplex PCR; TCRdb holds only in-frame clones, not every one. The data contain around 250,000 clones, 70% to 90% of them seen just once; the ten biggest clones take up 2.5% to 3.5%. The treatment: some 20 received Ad26.COV2.S at low or high dose, single or two shots; about 5 received placebo; per-sample allocation not given. Sampling occurred on day 63 after the first vaccine or placebo injection. The sample was peripheral blood, taken in a trial of Ad26.COV2.S vaccine versus placebo. These receptors came from a person aged 18 to 65 who received the Ad26.COV2.S COVID-19 vaccine or a placebo.

The chain uses TRBV27 and TRBJ2-2, with TRBD1 matching over 8 bases. The CDR3 runs 13 residues. The junction had 5 bases not matched to a gene; V was cut back by 5 bases and J by 9 bases. Germline V gene sequence: CDR1 MNHEY, CDR2 SMNVEV (reference sequence). CDR3 DNA: TGTGCCAGCAGTGGACAGGGAGTTAGGGAGCTGTTTTTT. It translates to CASSGQGVRELFF.

The chain is built from TRBV29-1 and TRBJ2-7, with a tentative D call TRBD1 (6 bases). This CDR3 is built from 14 residues. Deletions cut 6 bases from V and 0 bases from J, with 15 bases between. From germline, CDR1 is SQVTM and CDR2 ANQGSEA. The CDR3 here is CSVIPGTNSYEQYF. The CDR3 DNA sequence: TGCAGCGTGATTCCGGGGACAAACTCCTACGAGCAGTACTTC.